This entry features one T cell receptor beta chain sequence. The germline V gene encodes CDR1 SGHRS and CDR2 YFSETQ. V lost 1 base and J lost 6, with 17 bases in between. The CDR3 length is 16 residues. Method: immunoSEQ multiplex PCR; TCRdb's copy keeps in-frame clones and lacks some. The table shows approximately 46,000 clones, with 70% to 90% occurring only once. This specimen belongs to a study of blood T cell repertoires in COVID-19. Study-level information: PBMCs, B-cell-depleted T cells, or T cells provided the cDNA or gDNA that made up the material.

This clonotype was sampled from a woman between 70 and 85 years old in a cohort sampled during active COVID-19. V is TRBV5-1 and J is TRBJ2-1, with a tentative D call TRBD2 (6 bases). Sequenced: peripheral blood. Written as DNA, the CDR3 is TGCGCCAGCAGCTTGCGGCTAGCGCTTAACACCAATGAGCAGTTCTTC. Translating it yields CASSLRLALNTNEQFF. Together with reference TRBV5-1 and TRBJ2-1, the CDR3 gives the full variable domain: KAGVTQTPRYLIKTRGQQVTLSCSPISGHRSVSWYQQTPGQGLQFLFEYFSETQRNKGNFPGRFSGRQFSNSRSEMNVSTLELGDSALYLCASSLRLALNTNEQFFGPGTRLTVL.